This T cell receptor beta chain was sequenced in a study of early T cells in non-severe SARS-CoV-2 infection. CDR1 and CDR2 (germline): MNHNS, SASEGT. V was pared by 1 base and J by 6 bases, with 13 bases between. The CDR3 runs 14 residues. TCRdb reprocessed the 5' RACE reads via MiXCR and lists one record per CDR3 protein. The sample consists of more than 90,000 distinct CDR3 sequences, roughly 13% of them appearing once. Ten or more counts support this clonotype. The sequence was obtained from an adult who was a healthcare worker with PCR-confirmed SARS-CoV-2 infection or an uninfected control (not recorded which). Sequencing was carried out using whole blood. The J gene is TRBJ2-7, the V gene TRBV6-1; the D is unclear. CDR3 sequence: CASSEGLELVEQYF. CDR3 bases: TGTGCCAGCAGTGAAGGACTGGAGTTGGTCGAGCAGTACTTC.